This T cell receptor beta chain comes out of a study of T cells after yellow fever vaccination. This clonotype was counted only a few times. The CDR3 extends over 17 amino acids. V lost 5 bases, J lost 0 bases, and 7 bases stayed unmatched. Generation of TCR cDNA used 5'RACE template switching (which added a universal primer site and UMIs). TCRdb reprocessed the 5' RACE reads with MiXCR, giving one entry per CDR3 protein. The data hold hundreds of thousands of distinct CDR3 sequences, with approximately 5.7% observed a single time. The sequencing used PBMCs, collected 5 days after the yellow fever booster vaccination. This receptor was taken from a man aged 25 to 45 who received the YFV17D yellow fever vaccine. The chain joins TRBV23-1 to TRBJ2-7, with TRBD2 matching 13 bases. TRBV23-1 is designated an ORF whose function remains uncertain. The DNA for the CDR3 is TGCGCCAGCAGTTGCAAAGGACTAGCGGGGGCCTCCTACGAGCAGTACTTC. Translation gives CASSCKGLAGASYEQYF.